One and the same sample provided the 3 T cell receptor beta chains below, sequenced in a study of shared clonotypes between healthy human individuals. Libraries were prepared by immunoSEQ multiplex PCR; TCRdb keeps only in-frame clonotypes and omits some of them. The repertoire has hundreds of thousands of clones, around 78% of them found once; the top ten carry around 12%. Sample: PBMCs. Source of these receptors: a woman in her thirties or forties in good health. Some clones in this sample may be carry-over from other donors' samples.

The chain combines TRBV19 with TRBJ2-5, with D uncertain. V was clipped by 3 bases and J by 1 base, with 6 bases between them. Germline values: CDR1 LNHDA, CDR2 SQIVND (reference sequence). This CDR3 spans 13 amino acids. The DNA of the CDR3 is TGTGCCAGTAGTATGGAACTCCAAGAGACCCAGTACTTC. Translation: CASSMELQETQYF.

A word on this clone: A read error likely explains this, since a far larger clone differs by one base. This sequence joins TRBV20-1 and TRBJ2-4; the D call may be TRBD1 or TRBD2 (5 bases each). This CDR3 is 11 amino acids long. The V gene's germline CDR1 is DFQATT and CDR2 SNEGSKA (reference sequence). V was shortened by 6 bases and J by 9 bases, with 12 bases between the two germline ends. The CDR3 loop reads CSARPGTIQYF. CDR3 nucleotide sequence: TGCAGTGCCAGGCCCGGGACCATTCAGTACTTC.

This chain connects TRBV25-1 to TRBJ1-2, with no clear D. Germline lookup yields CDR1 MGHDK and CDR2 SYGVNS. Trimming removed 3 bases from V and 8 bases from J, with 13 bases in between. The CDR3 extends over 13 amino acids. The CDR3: CASSEVQTYGYTF. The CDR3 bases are TGTGCCAGCAGTGAGGTACAGACATACGGCTACACCTTC.